The entry below gives a single T cell receptor beta chain sequence along with its context. The target antigen is unknown. Primed by a sample-barcoded 5' primer and a J-beta primer mix, a second PCR proceeded for 7 to 11 cycles. Each sample provided no less than 3 million CDR3-containing paired-end reads. MiXCR, run by TCRdb on the 5' RACE reads, gives a single entry per CDR3 protein. This sample yields about 800,000 distinct CDR3 sequences, of which roughly 25% are seen a single time; 3% to 4.5% belongs to the top ten. Germline values: CDR1 SQVTM, CDR2 ANQGSEA. Germline trimming cut 0 bases from V and 7 bases from J; bases unmatched to any gene: 9. The CDR3 is 15 residues long. This entry is derived from a study of blood T cells in healthy people across ages. The study, taken as a whole, reports: Getting older went along with TCR beta diversity per million T cells dropping roughly linearly.

The same sample was also used in a study of T cells of mothers and their children. That source notes: Related mother-child pairs showed slightly, non-significantly higher overlap than unrelated pairs. Persistent microchimeric T cell clones were not found at ~100 per million sensitivity.

The receptor's source is a boy between 10 and 17 years old in good health. V and J are TRBV29-1 and TRBJ2-1; TRBD2 agrees at 7 bases. Sequencing was carried out using blood. CDR3 loop: CSVEDPAGEGNEQFF. CDR3 DNA: TGCAGCGTTGAAGATCCCGCGGGAGAAGGAAATGAGCAGTTCTTC.